A selection of T cell receptor beta chains follows, all from one sample in a study of monozygotic twins with inflammatory bowel disease. TCRdb re-called the 5' RACE reads; one entry per CDR3 protein, DNA not given. The sample data list 200,000 to 250,000 distinct CDR3 sequences. The sequenced material came from blood. These TCRs come from a human donor with ulcerative colitis or Crohn's disease, or a healthy co-twin of an affected twin (not recorded which). CDR3s include the opening cysteine and the closing phenylalanine or tryptophan. The order of the fields is V gene, J gene, CDR3 protein.

TRBV7-3	TRBJ2-7	CASSQGLAGEQYF
TRBV29-1	TRBJ1-1	CSSRQGDAEAFF
TRBV25-1	TRBJ2-1	CASSEALAGALYSGNEQFF
TRBV12-3/TRBV12-4	TRBJ1-1	CASSLGYTEAFF
TRBV7-2	TRBJ2-5	CASSLLSGPETQYF
TRBV7-3	TRBJ2-5	CASSPIAGFQETQYF
TRBV25-1	TRBJ1-1	CASLEAGMNTEAFF
TRBV7-2	TRBJ1-1	CASSVHRGGTEAFF
TRBV6-1	TRBJ2-5	CASTAAGGGGQETQYF
TRBV27	TRBJ2-1	CASRPTGTGGRNEQFF
TRBV6-5	TRBJ2-3	CVSSSGTGVTDTQYF
TRBV5-6	TRBJ1-6	CASSLLGGPEHF
TRBV2	TRBJ1-5	CASREGAGQPQHF
TRBV11-2	TRBJ1-4	CASSLDSGGATNEKLFF
TRBV12-3/TRBV12-4	TRBJ1-1	CASSRQGNWEAFF
TRBV7-9	TRBJ2-1	CASSSGTDYNEQFF
TRBV6-2/TRBV6-3	TRBJ2-5	CASSPPGLESVLETQYF
TRBV12-3/TRBV12-4	TRBJ2-3	CASSLRGSADTQYF
TRBV5-1	TRBJ1-1	CASSSRQNGNTEAFF
TRBV6-1	TRBJ2-1	CASRRGLAGAYNEQFF
TRBV28	TRBJ1-2	CASSFGGVDGYTF
TRBV5-1	TRBJ2-5	CASSSSGGPETQYF
TRBV7-9	TRBJ2-3	CASSLFVDTQYF
TRBV29-1	TRBJ2-7	CSVEMGRDRRIYEQYF
TRBV4-2	TRBJ2-2	CASSQWSSVGLGTDNTGELFF
TRBV18	TRBJ1-2	CASSPTDRYAGYTF
TRBV6-2/TRBV6-3	TRBJ2-1	CASSYSSSKVGDEQFF
TRBV13	TRBJ2-1	CASSSRDLKNNEQFF
TRBV10-3	TRBJ1-1	CAISDSRGATEAFF